This TCR beta chain was sequenced during a study of T-cell memory formation after mild COVID-19. This clonotype has only a few counts. The antigen remains undetermined. TCR alpha and TCR beta cDNA libraries carrying sample barcodes and UMIs were produced by 5'RACE using constant-segment primers. TCRdb reprocessed the 5' RACE reads with MiXCR, giving one entry per CDR3 protein. This sample has hundreds of thousands of distinct CDR3 sequences, with less than 25% found just once. The CDR3 length is 15 residues. V dropped 6 bases and J dropped 0; count of bases not matched to a gene: 4. Germline assignment: CDR1 MNHEY and CDR2 SVGAGI. Findings of the study overall: Confirmation of SARS-CoV-2 specificity was lacking for second-wave clones peaking day 37. Balance between CD4 and CD8 was seen in clones contracting day 15 to 85, and a CD4+ lean was seen in later expanders. Chiefly within CM and EM were the contracting CD4+ clones; CD8+ ones were within EMRA.

This receptor was taken from an adult woman who had mild COVID-19 (a few samples of this study predate the infection). Cell type and time point are not known. This chain connects TRBV6-5 to TRBJ1-5; 8 bases align to TRBD1. Sequencing was done on a sample of PBMCs or a T cell subset sorted from them (not recorded which). CDR3 region: CASRRDRSSNQPQHF. For the CDR3, the DNA is TGTGCCAGCAGAAGGGACAGGTCTAGCAATCAGCCCCAGCATTTT.